The next 12 T cell receptor beta chains were all read from a single sample in a study of STAT5B mutations in CD4+ large granular lymphocyte leukemia. TCRdb's copy holds only in-frame clones and misses some; the assay was immunoSEQ multiplex PCR. The data contain around 50,000 clones, about 80% of them seen just once; the ten biggest clones take up more than 0.3%. Sequenced input: CD4+ T cells from blood buffy coats. The receptors originated from a human donor in good health.

This clone turned up a few times. This specimen includes other DNA sequences encoding the same CDR3. The chain employs TRBV18 and TRBJ2-7; 11 bases line up with TRBD1. Germline loops: CDR1 KGHSH, CDR2 LQKENI. The CDR3 totals 14 residues. J was trimmed by 3 bases and V by 2 bases; bases with no gene match: 0. CDR3 DNA: TGTGCCAGCTCACCAGGGACAGGGGGCTACGAGCAGTACTTC. It is translated as CASSPGTGGYEQYF. Combining the CDR3 with reference TRBV18 and TRBJ2-7 gives the whole variable domain NAGVMQNPRHLVRRRGQEARLRCSPMKGHSHVYWYRQLPEEGLKFMVYLQKENIIDESGMPKERFSAEFPKEGPSILRIQQVVRGDSAAYFCASSPGTGGYEQYFGPGTRLTVT.

The chain uses TRBV10-3 and TRBJ2-3; D is possibly TRBD1 or TRBD2 (6 bases each). Germline V gene lookup returns CDR1 ENHRY and CDR2 SYGVKD. The CDR3 sequence is 14 residues long. V was clipped by 6 bases and J by 5 bases, with 15 bases between them. In DNA form, the CDR3 reads TGTGCCATCAGGGGCAGGGGAGGTAGAGATACGCAGTATTTT. This sequence encodes CAIRGRGGRDTQYF.

This chain joins TRBV11-1 and TRBJ1-1; perhaps TRBD1 as D (5 bases). Looked up from germline, CDR1 is SGHAT and CDR2 is FQDESV (reference sequence). There are 15 residues in the CDR3. The V end lost 1 base, the J end lost 3 bases, and 12 bases lay between the germline ends. In DNA, the CDR3 is TGTGCCAGCAGCTTAGGGGGTTTACAGGACACTGAAGCTTTCTTT. This codes for CASSLGGLQDTEAFF.

The chain employs TRBV14 and TRBJ2-3; no reliable D call. From germline, CDR1 is SGHDN and CDR2 FVKESK. Trimming took 4 bases from V and 1 from J, leaving 6 bases between them. The CDR3 runs to 13 residues. CDR3 sequence reads: CASSPDGTDTQYF. In DNA, the CDR3 is TGTGCCAGCAGCCCGGACGGCACAGATACGCAGTATTTT. The full variable domain, its missing parts supplied by reference TRBV14 and TRBJ2-3, is EAGVTQFPSHSVIEKGQTVTLRCDPISGHDNLYWYRRVMGKEIKFLLHFVKESKQDESGMPNNRFLAERTGGTYSTLKVQPAELEDSGVYFCASSPDGTDTQYFGPGTRLTVL.

V usage is TRBV6-5 and J usage is TRBJ1-4; possible D gene TRBD1, 6 bases. This CDR3 spans 13 amino acids. V was clipped by 6 bases and J by 7 bases, with 12 bases between them. The germline CDR1 and CDR2 sequences are MNHEY and SVGAGI. CDR3 coding DNA: TGTGCCAGCAGACAGGGCTACCTTGAAAAACTGTTTTTT. Translated, it gives CASRQGYLEKLFF.

This chain joins TRBV9 and TRBJ1-6, with D unresolved. V lost 0 bases and J lost 5, with 9 bases in between. This CDR3 has 15 amino acids. Germline V gene data show CDR1 as SGDLS and CDR2 as YYNGEE. The CDR3 nucleotides are TGTGCCAGCAGCGTAGGTTCGGGAAATAATTCACCCCTCCACTTT. Its protein is CASSVGSGNNSPLHF.

J is TRBJ1-5 and V is TRBV18; D is ambiguous. V lost 2 bases to trimming and J lost 6 bases, with 8 bases between them. The CDR3 loop spans 13 amino acids. In germline, CDR1 is KGHSH, CDR2 LQKENI. The CDR3 is CASSPGVGQPQHF. The CDR3 nucleotides are TGTGCCAGCTCACCAGGAGTCGGTCAGCCCCAGCATTTT.

The chain uses TRBV30 and TRBJ1-2, with 7 bases that match TRBD1. CDR3 length: 12 residues. Germline CDR1 and CDR2: GTSNPN and SVGIG (reference sequence). J was trimmed by 7 bases and V by 4 bases; bases with no gene match: 6. CDR3 sequence: CAWNFGTVGYTF. DNA of the CDR3: TGTGCCTGGAATTTTGGGACAGTTGGCTACACCTTC.

The rearrangement uses TRBV6-1 and TRBJ2-1; D might be TRBD1 (6 bases). CDR1 is MNHNS, CDR2 SASEGT, per germline. V lost 8 bases, J lost 5 bases, and 7 bases lay in between. This CDR3 region has 11 residues. The DNA for the CDR3 is TGTGCCAGCGAGGGGGACAATGAGCAGTTCTTC. This sequence encodes CASEGDNEQFF.

The CDR3 sequence is CSVVTLLTGELFF. The CDR3 DNA reads TGCAGCGTTGTGACGCTACTCACCGGGGAGCTGTTTTTT. V usage is TRBV29-1 and J usage is TRBJ2-2, with no clear D. Germline V lookup: CDR1 SQVTM, CDR2 ANQGSEA. The V end lost 4 bases, the J end lost 4 bases, and 10 bases lay between the germline ends. The CDR3 totals 13 residues.

This clone appeared a single time. The V and J genes are TRBV30 and TRBJ2-3; D ambiguous. The ends were cut back, 4 bases at V and 3 bases at J, with 8 bases in the middle. The germline V gene has CDR1 GTSNPN and CDR2 SVGIG (reference sequence). The CDR3 has 12 amino acids. The CDR3 spells CAWTSGTDTQYF. As DNA, the CDR3 is TGTGCCTGGACCTCTGGTACAGATACGCAGTATTTT.

The chain uses TRBV11-2 and TRBJ1-2; a weak D match, TRBD1 (6 bases). In germline, CDR1 is SGHAT, CDR2 FQNNGV. CDR3 size: 15 residues. The V end was cut by 5 bases, the J end by 3 bases, with 16 bases between. The CDR3: CASSRVGGSDYGYTF. The CDR3 DNA sequence: TGTGCCAGCAGCCGTGTAGGGGGGTCGGACTATGGCTACACCTTC.